This T cell receptor beta chain was identified during a study of blood T cells in healthy people across ages. Study context: The capture of about one barcoded beta molecule per two T cells was achieved by template switching. Study-wide findings and caveats: The unsorted PBMCs prevented any conclusive comparison of naive versus antigen-experienced cells.

Every participating donor contributed 8 to 10 milliliters of peripheral blood through a draw. Concerning this clonotype itself: Its target is unknown.

The CDR3 is 13 residues long. Germline-derived CDR1 and CDR2 are MNHNY and SVGAGI (reference sequence). V lost 2 bases and J lost 5; bases outside the gene matches: 0. A second PCR of 7 to 11 cycles used a sample-barcoded 5' primer and a J-beta primer mix. Each cDNA molecule received a tag from a template-switch adaptor that had 12 random nucleotides. TCRdb redid the calling of the 5' RACE reads with MiXCR, one entry per CDR3 protein. The sample holds fewer than 900,000 distinct CDR3 sequences; roughly 47% are singletons and the top ten take 20% to 25%. The V gene is TRBV6-6, the J gene TRBJ1-5; TRBD1 matches at 7 bases. The TCR was taken from a woman aged 55-69 years in good health. Source material: blood. The chain's CDR3 is CASSYRGHQPQHF. CDR3 sequence (DNA): TGTGCCAGCAGTTACAGGGGGCATCAGCCCCAGCATTTT.